The T cell receptor beta chain described here comes from a study of CD8 T cells in ankylosing spondylitis (dated by TCRdb to about 2017). Regarding the study in general: T cell receptor beta repertoires were profiled in healthy donors and ankylosing spondylitis patients so that disease-linked TCR variants could be found. The full study cohort was made up of about 25 ankylosing spondylitis patients and 108 healthy donors. Samples of peripheral blood were taken, and for ankylosing spondylitis patients, synovial fluid was collected as well. Findings and caveats that apply to the study as a whole: A CD8+ phenotype was shown by the disease-linked clones, which were found at relatively low frequencies in peripheral blood. Some motif variants were previously reported in synovial fluid and blood of reactive arthritis patients, suggesting common disease-initiation mechanisms. Blood from ankylosing spondylitis patients appeared to be characterized by a TCR beta motif made up of under ten highly homologous amino acid variants. According to the report, matched synovial fluid samples from ankylosing spondylitis patients were significantly enriched for the disease-linked clones.

The trim is 7 bases for V and 1 base for J, with a gap of 10 bases between the germline ends. From the cysteine up to the phenylalanine, the CDR3 has a length of 14 residues. Only the CDR3 portion is preserved as DNA: 42 bases, with reading frame beginning at the first base. CDR1 ENHRY and CDR2 SYGVKD were looked up in the germline V gene. These reads were obtained on an Illumina HiSeq 2500. Quantitative 5'-RACE with molecular barcodes was used to prepare TCR beta libraries. Per the authors' processing: A new computational method, built on a probabilistic model of VDJ rearrangement, was used to identify disease-linked TCR variants. TCRdb reanalyzed the raw reads on its own, using fastp at Q25 for trimming and MiXCR for clone calling, and kept in-frame beta chains. Rows are unified per CDR3 protein, each entry keeping the most common DNA and genes. These V and J calls originate from TCRdb's pipeline instead of the authors' own analysis. Here the sample has 750,000 to 850,000 distinct CDR3 sequences; approximately 12% occur a single time. The ten biggest clones cover 0.45% to 0.6% of the sample.

A few counts support this clonotype. The clone's antigen remains unknown. No base qualities exist here, and no much larger clone lies one base off it. Material: blood, either unsorted or a sorted T cell fraction (not recorded which). This receptor was taken from a male donor with ankylosing spondylitis. The chain couples TRBV10-3 to TRBJ1-4, with an unclear D gene assignment. The nucleotides are TGTGCCATCATGAGCCGGGGAACTAATGAAAAACTGTTTTTT. Its amino acids are CAIMSRGTNEKLFF.